The clone carrying this TCR beta chain was found a few times. Its matching antigen is unknown. Genes and germline are mouse. Sequencing ends 4 residues short of the CDR3 end; the germline J gene provides the rest. After pooling, cutaneous lymph node cells were sorted with CD4, CD8alpha, NKG2D, NKG2ACE and other markers. CDR1 and CDR2 from the germline V gene are NSHNY and SYGAGN. The V and J ends lost 6 bases and 1 base respectively, with 9 bases between them. This CDR3 is 13 amino acids long. This record belongs to a study of CD8+ T cells in alopecia areata. Turning to the study itself: Skin from approximately 6-12-month-old C3H/HeJ graft donors with spontaneous alopecia went to approximately 7-10-week-old female C3H/HeJ mice.

Investigators isolated RNA and reverse transcribed it into cDNA to act as the sequencing template. The repertoire was sequenced with immunoSEQ multiplex PCR; TCRdb's copy has only in-frame clones and lacks some. The sample shows 290,000 or so clones, none of them appearing just once. Study-wide points: Besides other cells, scalp samples also yield sequences of resident alphabeta T cells from normal skin. Higher clonality was seen in lesional scalp than in normal scalp, especially in alopecia totalis/universalis.

The source is a C3H/HeJ mouse with alopecia areata. This mouse strain has H2-k as its MHC haplotype. The sequenced material came from CD4+ T cells sorted from a lymph node. This chain links TRBV13-1 with TRBJ2-4, with a tentative D call TRBD2 (6 bases). CDR3 DNA (partial): TGTGCCAGCATCTGGGGCCGTCAAAAC. Its translation: CASIWGRQN. In full, the CDR3 is CASIWGRQNTLYF.